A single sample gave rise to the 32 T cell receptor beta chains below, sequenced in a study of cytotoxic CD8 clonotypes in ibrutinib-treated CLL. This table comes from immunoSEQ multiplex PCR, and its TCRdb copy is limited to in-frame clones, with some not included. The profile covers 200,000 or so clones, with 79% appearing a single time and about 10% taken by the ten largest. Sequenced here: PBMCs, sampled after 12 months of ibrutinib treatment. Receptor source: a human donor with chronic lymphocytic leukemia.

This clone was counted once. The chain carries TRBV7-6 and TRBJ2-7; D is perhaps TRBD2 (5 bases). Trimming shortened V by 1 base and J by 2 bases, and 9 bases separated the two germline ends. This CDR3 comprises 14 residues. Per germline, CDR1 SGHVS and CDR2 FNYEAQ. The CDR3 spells CASSLGGITYEQYF. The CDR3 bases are TGTGCCAGCAGCTTAGGAGGGATCACCTACGAGCAGTACTTC.

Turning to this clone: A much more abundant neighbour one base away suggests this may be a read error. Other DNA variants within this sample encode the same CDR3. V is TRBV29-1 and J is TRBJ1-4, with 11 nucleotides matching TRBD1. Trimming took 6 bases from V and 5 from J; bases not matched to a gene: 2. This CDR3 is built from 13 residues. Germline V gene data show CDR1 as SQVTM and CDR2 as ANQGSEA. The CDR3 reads CSVGDRGNEKLFF. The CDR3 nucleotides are TGCAGCGTGGGGGACAGGGGGAATGAAAAACTGTTTTTT.

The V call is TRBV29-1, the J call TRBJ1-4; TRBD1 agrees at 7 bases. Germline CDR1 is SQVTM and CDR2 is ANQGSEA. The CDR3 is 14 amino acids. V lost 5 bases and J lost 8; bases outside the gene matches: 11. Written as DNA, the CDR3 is TGCAGCGTTCAGACAGGGAATCTTCTGGAAAAACTGTTTTTT. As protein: CSVQTGNLLEKLFF.

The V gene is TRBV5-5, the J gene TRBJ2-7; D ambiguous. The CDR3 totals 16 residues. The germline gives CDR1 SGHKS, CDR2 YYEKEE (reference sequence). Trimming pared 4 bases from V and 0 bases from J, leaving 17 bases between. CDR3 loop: CASSLSLELSSYEQYF. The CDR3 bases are TGTGCCAGCAGCCTGAGTTTGGAGTTAAGCTCCTACGAGCAGTACTTC.

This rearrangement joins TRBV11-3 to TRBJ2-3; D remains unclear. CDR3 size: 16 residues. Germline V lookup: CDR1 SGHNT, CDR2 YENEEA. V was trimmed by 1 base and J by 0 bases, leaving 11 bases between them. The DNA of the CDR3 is TGTGCCAGCAGCTTAGGAAGCAGTTCTAGCACAGATACGCAGTATTTT. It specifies CASSLGSSSSTDTQYF.

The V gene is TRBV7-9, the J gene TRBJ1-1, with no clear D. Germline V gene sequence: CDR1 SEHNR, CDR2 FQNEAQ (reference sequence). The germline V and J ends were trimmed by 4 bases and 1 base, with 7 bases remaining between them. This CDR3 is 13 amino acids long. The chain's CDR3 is CASSSRGNTEAFF. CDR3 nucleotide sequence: TGTGCCAGCAGCTCCCGGGGGAACACTGAAGCTTTCTTT.

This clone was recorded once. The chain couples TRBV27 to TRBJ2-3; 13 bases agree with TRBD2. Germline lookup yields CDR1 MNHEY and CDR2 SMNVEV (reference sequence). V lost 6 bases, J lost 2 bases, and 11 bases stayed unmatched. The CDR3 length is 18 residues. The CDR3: CASRPGTSGNRFTDTQYF. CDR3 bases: TGTGCCAGCAGACCTGGGACTAGCGGGAACCGCTTCACAGATACGCAGTATTTT.

CDR3 nucleotides: TGTGCCAGCAGACAGGGGGGTACCGGGGAGCTGTTTTTT. As protein: CASRQGGTGELFF. V is TRBV6-5 and J is TRBJ2-2; TRBD1 matches at 8 bases. The CDR3 contains 13 residues. V shed 6 bases and J 5 bases; nucleotides not matched to a gene: 2. Germline assignment: CDR1 MNHEY and CDR2 SVGAGI.

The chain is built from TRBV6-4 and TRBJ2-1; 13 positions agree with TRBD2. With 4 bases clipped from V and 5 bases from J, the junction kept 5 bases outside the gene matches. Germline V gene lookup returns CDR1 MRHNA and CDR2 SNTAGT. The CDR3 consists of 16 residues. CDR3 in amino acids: CASSAALAGGNNEQFF. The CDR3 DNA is TGTGCCAGCAGTGCAGCACTAGCGGGGGGGAACAATGAGCAGTTCTTC.

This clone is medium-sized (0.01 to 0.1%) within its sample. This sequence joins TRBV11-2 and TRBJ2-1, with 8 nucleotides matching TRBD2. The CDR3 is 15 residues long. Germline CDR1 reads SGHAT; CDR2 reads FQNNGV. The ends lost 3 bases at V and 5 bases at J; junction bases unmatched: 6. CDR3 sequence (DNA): TGTGCCAGCAGCTTCTTAGCGGGACCAAACAATGAGCAGTTCTTC. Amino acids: CASSFLAGPNNEQFF.

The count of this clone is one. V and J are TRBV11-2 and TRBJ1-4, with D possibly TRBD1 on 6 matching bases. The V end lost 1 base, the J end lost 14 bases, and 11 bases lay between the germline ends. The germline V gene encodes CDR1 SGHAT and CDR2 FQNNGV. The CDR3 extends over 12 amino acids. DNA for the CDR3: TGTGCCAGCAGCTTAGCGGGGCAGGGGCTGTTTTTT. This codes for CASSLAGQGLFF.

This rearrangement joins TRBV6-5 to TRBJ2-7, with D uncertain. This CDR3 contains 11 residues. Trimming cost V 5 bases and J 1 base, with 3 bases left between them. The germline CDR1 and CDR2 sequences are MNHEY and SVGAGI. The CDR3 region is CASSPSYEQYF. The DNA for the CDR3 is TGTGCCAGCAGTCCGTCCTACGAGCAGTACTTC.

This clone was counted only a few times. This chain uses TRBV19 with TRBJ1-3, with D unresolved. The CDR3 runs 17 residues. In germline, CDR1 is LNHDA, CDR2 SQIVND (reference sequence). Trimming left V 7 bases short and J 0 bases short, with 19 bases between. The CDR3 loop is CASTADRATSSGNTIYF. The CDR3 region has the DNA TGTGCCAGTACCGCGGATCGCGCAACCTCCTCTGGAAACACCATATATTTT.

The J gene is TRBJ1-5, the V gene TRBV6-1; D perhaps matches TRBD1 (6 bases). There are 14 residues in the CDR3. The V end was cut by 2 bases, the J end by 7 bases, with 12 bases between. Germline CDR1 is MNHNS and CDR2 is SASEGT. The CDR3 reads CASSENTGRQPQHF. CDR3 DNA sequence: TGTGCCAGCAGTGAAAATACAGGGAGACAGCCCCAGCATTTT.

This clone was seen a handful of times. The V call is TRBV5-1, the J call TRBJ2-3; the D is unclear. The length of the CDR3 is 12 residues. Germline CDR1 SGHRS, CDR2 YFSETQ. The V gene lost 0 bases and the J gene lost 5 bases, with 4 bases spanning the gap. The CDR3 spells CASSLAGDTQYF. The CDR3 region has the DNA TGCGCCAGCAGCTTGGCCGGAGATACGCAGTATTTT.

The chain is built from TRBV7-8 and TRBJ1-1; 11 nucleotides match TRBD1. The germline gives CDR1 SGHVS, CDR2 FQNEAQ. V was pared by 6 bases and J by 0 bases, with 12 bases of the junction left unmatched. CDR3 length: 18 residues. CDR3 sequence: CASSFRTGGADLNTEAFF. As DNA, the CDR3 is TGTGCCAGCAGTTTCAGGACAGGGGGCGCGGACTTGAACACTGAAGCTTTCTTT.

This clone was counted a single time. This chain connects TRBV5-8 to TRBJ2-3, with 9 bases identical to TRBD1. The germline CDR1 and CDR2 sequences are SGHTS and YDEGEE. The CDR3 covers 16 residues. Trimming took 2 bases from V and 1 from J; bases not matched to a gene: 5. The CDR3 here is CASSFGQGRGTDTQYF. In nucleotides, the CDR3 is TGTGCCAGCAGCTTCGGACAGGGGCGCGGCACAGATACGCAGTATTTT.

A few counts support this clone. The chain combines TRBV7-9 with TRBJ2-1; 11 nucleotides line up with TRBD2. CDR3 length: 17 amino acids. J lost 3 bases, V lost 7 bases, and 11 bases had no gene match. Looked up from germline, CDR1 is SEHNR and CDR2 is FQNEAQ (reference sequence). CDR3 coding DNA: TGTGCCAGCACCAAGGGGGGGACTAGCGGCCTCTACAATGAGCAGTTCTTC. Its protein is CASTKGGTSGLYNEQFF.

CDR3 protein: CASSLVSSEGLPVEAFF. For the CDR3, the DNA is TGTGCCAGCAGCTTAGTTTCATCAGAGGGTCTTCCGGTTGAAGCTTTCTTT. The chain uses TRBV11-1 and TRBJ1-1, with no clear D. Germline V gene lookup returns CDR1 SGHAT and CDR2 FQDESV (reference sequence). Trimming shortened V by 1 base and J by 7 bases, and 22 bases separated the two germline ends. CDR3 length: 17 residues. Full variable domain (outside the CDR3, taken from reference TRBV11-1 and TRBJ1-1): EAEVAQSPRYKITEKSQAVAFWCDPISGHATLYWYRQILGQGPELLVQFQDESVVDDSQLPKDRFSAERLKGVDSTLKIQPAELGDSAMYLCASSLVSSEGLPVEAFFGQGTRLTVV.

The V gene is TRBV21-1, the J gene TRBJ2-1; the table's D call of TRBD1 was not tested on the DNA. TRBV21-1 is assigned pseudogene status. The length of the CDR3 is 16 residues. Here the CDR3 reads CASSKDGDSTRGEQFF. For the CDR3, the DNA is TGTGCCAGCAGCAAAGACGGGGACAGTACAAGGGGTGAGCAGTTCTTC.

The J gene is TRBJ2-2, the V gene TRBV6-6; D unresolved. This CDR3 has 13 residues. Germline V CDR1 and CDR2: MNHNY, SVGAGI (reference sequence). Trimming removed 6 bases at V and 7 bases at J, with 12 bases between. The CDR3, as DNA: TGTGCCAGCAGGTCCCTTGGGTACGGGGAGCTGTTTTTT. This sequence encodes CASRSLGYGELFF.

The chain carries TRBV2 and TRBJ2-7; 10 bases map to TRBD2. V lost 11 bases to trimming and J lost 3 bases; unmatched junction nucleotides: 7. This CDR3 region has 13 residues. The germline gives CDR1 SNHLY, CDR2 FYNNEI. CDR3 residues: CAVLAGAGYEQYF. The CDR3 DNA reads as TGTGCCGTTCTAGCGGGAGCCGGCTACGAGCAGTACTTC.

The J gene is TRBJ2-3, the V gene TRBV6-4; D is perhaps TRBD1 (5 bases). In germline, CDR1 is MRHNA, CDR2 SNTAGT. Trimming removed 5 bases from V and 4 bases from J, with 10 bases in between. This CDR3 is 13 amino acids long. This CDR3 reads CASSKTEADTQYF. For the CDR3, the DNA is TGTGCCAGCAGTAAGACAGAGGCAGATACGCAGTATTTT.

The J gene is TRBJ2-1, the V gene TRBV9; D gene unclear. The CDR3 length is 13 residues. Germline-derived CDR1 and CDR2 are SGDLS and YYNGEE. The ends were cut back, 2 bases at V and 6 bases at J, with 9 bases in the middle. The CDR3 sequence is CASSVGVANEQFF. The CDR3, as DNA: TGTGCCAGCAGCGTTGGGGTAGCCAATGAGCAGTTCTTC. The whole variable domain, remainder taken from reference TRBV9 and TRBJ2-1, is DSGVTQTPKHLITATGQRVTLRCSPRSGDLSVYWYQQSLDQGLQFLIQYYNGEERAKGNILERFSAQQFPDLHSELNLSSLELGDSALYFCASSVGVANEQFFGPGTRLTVL.

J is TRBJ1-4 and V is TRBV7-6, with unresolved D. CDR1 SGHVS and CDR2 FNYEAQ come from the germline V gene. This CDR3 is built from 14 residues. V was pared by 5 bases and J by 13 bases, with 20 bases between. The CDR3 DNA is TGTGCCAGCAGCCCGGGGTCCCCCGCGGGAGGACTGTTTTTT. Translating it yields CASSPGSPAGGLFF.

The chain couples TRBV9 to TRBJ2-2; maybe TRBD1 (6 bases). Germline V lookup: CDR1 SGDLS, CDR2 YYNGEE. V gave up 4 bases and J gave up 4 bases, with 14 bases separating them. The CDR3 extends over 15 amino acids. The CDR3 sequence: CASSTRQVTTGELFF. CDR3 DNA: TGTGCCAGCAGCACCCGACAGGTAACCACCGGGGAGCTGTTTTTT.

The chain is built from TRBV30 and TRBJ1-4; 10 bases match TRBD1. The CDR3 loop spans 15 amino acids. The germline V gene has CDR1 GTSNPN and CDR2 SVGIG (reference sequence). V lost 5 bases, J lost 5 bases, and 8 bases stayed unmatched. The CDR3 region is CAWDPRGQGNEKLFF. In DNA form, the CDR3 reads TGTGCCTGGGACCCAAGGGGACAGGGGAATGAAAAACTGTTTTTT. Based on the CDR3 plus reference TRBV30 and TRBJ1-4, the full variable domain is SQTIHQWPATLVQPVGSPLSLECTVEGTSNPNLYWYRQAAGRGLQLLFYSVGIGQISSEVPQNLSASRPQDRQFILSSKKLLLSDSGFYLCAWDPRGQGNEKLFFGSGTQLSVL.

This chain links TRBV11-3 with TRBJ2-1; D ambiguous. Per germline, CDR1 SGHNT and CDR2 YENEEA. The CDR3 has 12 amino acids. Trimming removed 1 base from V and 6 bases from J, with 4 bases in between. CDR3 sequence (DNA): TGTGCCAGCAGCTTAGTCCGCAATGAGCAGTTCTTC. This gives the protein CASSLVRNEQFF.

The CDR3 DNA reads TGCGCCAGCGTGGGGGACACTGAAGCTTTCTTT. Translation: CASVGDTEAFF. The chain couples TRBV5-1 to TRBJ1-1; TRBD1 might be the D (5 bases). The CDR3 covers 11 residues. Looked up from germline, CDR1 is SGHRS and CDR2 is YFSETQ. Trimming took off 7 bases at V and 3 bases at J, with 7 bases between the two ends.

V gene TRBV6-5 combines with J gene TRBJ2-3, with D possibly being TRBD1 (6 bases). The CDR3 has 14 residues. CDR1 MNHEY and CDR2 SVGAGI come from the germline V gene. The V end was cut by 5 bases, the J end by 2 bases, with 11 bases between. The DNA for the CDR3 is TGTGCCAGCAGTGTACAGGGTTTCACAGATACGCAGTATTTT. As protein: CASSVQGFTDTQYF.

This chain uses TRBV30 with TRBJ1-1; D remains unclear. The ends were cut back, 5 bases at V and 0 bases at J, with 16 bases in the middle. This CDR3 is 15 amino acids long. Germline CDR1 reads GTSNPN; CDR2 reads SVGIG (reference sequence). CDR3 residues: CAWSGRVRMNTEAFF. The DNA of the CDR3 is TGTGCCTGGTCTGGAAGGGTACGGATGAACACTGAAGCTTTCTTT. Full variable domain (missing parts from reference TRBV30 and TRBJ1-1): SQTIHQWPATLVQPVGSPLSLECTVEGTSNPNLYWYRQAAGRGLQLLFYSVGIGQISSEVPQNLSASRPQDRQFILSSKKLLLSDSGFYLCAWSGRVRMNTEAFFGQGTRLTVV.

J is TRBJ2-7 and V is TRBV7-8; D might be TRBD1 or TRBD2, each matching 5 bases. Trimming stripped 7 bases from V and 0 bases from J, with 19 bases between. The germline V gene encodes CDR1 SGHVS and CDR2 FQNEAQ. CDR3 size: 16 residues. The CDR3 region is CASTPQAEGSSYEQYF. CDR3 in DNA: TGTGCCAGCACCCCTCAGGCTGAGGGGAGCTCCTACGAGCAGTACTTC.